These T cell receptor beta chains were read from a single sample in a study of shared clonotypes between healthy human individuals. Method: immunoSEQ multiplex PCR; TCRdb's copy keeps in-frame clones and lacks some. The sample lists hundreds of thousands of clones; 73% were seen once. The sequenced sample consisted of memory CD4+ T cells sorted from blood. These TCRs come from a woman in her twenties or thirties in good health. CDR3s include the opening cysteine and the closing phenylalanine or tryptophan. A D gene is named only where the DNA matches it firmly. Some rows have no size entry. The others give once, few or many, or a class for an expanded clone.

d_call | cdr3_length | clone_size | j_call | v_call | cdr3_aa | cdr3_nt
TRBD1 | 15 | NA | TRBJ2-7 | TRBV27 | CASSLLGQGIYEQYF | TGTGCCAGCAGTTTACTGGGACAGGGAATCTACGAGCAGTACTTC
NA | 12 | NA | TRBJ1-1 | TRBV25-1 | CASRKANTEAFF | TGTGCCAGCAGAAAAGCAAACACTGAAGCTTTCTTT
NA | 15 | NA | TRBJ2-6 | TRBV2 | CASSLSRAGANVLTF | TGTGCCAGCAGTCTCTCTAGGGCGGGGGCCAACGTCCTGACTTTC
TRBD1 | 16 | NA | TRBJ1-1 | TRBV27 | CASSLGTGRSNTEAFF | TGTGCCAGCAGTTTAGGGACAGGGAGATCGAACACTGAAGCTTTCTTT
NA | 12 | NA | TRBJ2-2 | TRBV2 | CASRFLTGELFF | TGTGCCAGCCGTTTTCTCACCGGGGAGCTGTTTTTT
NA | 12 | few | TRBJ2-4 | TRBV27 | CASNDRRNIQYF | TGTGCCAGCAACGACAGAAGAAACATTCAGTACTTC
TRBD1 | 16 | NA | TRBJ2-7 | TRBV11-2 | CASRPLTGQGTYEQYF | TGTGCCAGCAGACCTCTGACTGGACAGGGGACGTACGAGCAGTACTTC
TRBD1 | 12 | NA | TRBJ2-7 | TRBV6-1 | CASSRTGYEQYF | TGTGCCAGCAGCAGGACAGGCTACGAGCAGTACTTC
TRBD1 | 15 | NA | TRBJ1-4 | TRBV16 | CASSQPGGAGEKLFF | TGTGCCAGCAGCCAACCAGGGGGCGCGGGTGAAAAACTGTTTTTT
NA | 13 | NA | TRBJ2-1 | TRBV18 | CASSPLGGNEQFF | TGTGCCAGCTCACCCCTAGGGGGCAATGAGCAGTTCTTC
TRBD2 | 15 | NA | TRBJ2-1 | TRBV5-1 | CASSEILAGDLEQFF | TGCGCCAGCAGCGAAATACTAGCGGGAGATCTTGAGCAGTTCTTC
TRBD2 | 14 | NA | TRBJ2-1 | TRBV19 | CASRRASGSNEQFF | TGTGCCAGCCGTAGGGCTAGCGGGAGTAATGAGCAGTTCTTC
NA | 11 | NA | TRBJ2-7 | TRBV2 | CASSEEFEQYF | TGTGCCAGCAGTGAAGAGTTTGAGCAGTACTTC
TRBD1 | 17 | many | TRBJ2-7 | TRBV7-8 | CASSLVVGVQGAREQYF | TGTGCCAGCAGCTTAGTAGTCGGTGTACAGGGGGCTCGCGAGCAGTACTTC
TRBD2 | 14 | NA | TRBJ2-7 | TRBV5-1 | CASSGSGGSYEQYF | TGCGCCAGCAGCGGGTCGGGAGGTTCCTACGAGCAGTACTTC
NA | 12 | NA | TRBJ2-3 | TRBV9 | CANLRAPDTQYF | TGTGCCAACCTCCGAGCCCCAGATACGCAGTATTTT